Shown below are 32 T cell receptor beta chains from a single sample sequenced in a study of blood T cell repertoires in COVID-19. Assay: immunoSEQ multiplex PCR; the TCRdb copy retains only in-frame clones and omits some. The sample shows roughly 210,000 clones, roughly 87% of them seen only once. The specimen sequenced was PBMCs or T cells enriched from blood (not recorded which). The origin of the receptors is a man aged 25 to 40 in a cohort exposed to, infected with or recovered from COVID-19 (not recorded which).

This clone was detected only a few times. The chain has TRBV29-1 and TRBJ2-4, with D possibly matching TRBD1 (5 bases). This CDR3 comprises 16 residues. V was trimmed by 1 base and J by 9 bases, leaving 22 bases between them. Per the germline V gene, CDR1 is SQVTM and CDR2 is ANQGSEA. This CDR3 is CSVEGWQGSSIGIQYF. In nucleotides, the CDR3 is TGCAGCGTTGAAGGGTGGCAGGGTTCATCGATTGGCATTCAGTACTTC.

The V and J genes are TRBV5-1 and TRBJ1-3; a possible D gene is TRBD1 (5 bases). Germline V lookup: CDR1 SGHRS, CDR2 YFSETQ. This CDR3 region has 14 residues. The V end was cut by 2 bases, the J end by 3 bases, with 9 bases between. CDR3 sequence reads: CASSFGGDGNTIYF. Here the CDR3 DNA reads TGCGCCAGCAGCTTTGGAGGGGATGGAAACACCATATATTTT. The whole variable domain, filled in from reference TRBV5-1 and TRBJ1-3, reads KAGVTQTPRYLIKTRGQQVTLSCSPISGHRSVSWYQQTPGQGLQFLFEYFSETQRNKGNFPGRFSGRQFSNSRSEMNVSTLELGDSALYLCASSFGGDGNTIYFGEGSWLTVV.

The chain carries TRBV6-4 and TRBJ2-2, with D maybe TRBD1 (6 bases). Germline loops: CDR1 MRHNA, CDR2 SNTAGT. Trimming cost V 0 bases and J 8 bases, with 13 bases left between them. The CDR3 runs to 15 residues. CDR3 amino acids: CASSDSKGDSGELFF. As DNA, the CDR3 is TGTGCCAGCAGTGACTCGAAGGGGGATTCAGGGGAGCTGTTTTTT.

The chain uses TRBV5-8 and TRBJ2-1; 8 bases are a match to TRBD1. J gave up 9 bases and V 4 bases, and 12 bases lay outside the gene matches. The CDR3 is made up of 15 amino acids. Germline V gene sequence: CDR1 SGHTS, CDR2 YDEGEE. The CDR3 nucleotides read TGTGCCAGCAGCCTACCGGGACAGGTTTTGCGTGAGCAGTTCTTC. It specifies CASSLPGQVLREQFF. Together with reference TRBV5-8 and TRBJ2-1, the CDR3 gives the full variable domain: EAGVTQSPTHLIKTRGQQATLRCSPISGHTSVYWYQQALGLGLQFLLWYDEGEERNRGNFPPRFSGRQFPNYSSELNVNALELEDSALYLCASSLPGQVLREQFFGPGTRLTVL.

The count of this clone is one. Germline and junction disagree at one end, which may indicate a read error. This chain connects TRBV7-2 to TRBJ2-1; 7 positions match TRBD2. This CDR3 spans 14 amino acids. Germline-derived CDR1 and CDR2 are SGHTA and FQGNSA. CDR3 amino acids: CASSKRDSNNEQFF. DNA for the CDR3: TGTGCCAGCAGCAAGCGGGACTCCAACAATGAGCAGTTCTTC.

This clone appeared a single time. The chain's CDR3 is CASSFPGLAGLYGCQETQYF. DNA of the CDR3: TGTGCCAGCAGCTTTCCGGGACTAGCGGGACTTTATGGCTGCCAAGAGACCCAGTACTTC. The chain couples TRBV7-3 to TRBJ2-5; 13 positions match TRBD2. Trimming took 3 bases from V and 1 from J; bases not matched to a gene: 14. CDR1 is SGHTA, CDR2 FQGTGA, per germline. The CDR3 length is 20 residues. Using reference TRBV7-3 and TRBJ2-5 for the parts outside the CDR3, the full variable domain is GAGVSQTPSNKVTEKGKYVELRCDPISGHTALYWYRQSLGQGPEFLIYFQGTGAADDSGLPNDRFFAVRPEGSVSTLKIQRTERGDSAVYLCASSFPGLAGLYGCQETQYFGPGTRLLVL.

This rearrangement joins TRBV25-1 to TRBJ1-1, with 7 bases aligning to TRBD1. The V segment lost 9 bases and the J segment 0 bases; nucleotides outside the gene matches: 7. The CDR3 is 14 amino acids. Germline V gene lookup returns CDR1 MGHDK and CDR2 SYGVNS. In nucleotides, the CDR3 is TGTGCCAGTCAACCTGGACAGGTGAACACTGAAGCTTTCTTT. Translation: CASQPGQVNTEAFF.

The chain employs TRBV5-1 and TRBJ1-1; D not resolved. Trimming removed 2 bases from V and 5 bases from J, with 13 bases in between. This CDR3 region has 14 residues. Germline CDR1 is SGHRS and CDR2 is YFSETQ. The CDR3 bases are TGCGCCAGCAGCTTACCGGGTAGGAAGACTGAAGCTTTCTTT. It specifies CASSLPGRKTEAFF. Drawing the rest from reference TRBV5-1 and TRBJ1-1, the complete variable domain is KAGVTQTPRYLIKTRGQQVTLSCSPISGHRSVSWYQQTPGQGLQFLFEYFSETQRNKGNFPGRFSGRQFSNSRSEMNVSTLELGDSALYLCASSLPGRKTEAFFGQGTRLTVV.

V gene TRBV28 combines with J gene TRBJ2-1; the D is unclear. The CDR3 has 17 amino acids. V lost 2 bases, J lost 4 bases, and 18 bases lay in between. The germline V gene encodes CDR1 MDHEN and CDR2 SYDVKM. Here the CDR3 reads CASSLIIAIEFYNEQFF. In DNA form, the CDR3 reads TGTGCCAGCAGTTTAATAATAGCCATAGAATTTTACAATGAGCAGTTCTTC.

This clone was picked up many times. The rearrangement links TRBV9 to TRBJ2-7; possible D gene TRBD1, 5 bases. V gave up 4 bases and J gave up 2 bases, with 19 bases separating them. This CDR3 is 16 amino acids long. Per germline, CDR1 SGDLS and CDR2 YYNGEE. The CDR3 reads CASSPGQGQGTYEQYF. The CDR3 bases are TGTGCCAGCAGCCCCGGGCAGGGCCAGGGTACCTACGAGCAGTACTTC.

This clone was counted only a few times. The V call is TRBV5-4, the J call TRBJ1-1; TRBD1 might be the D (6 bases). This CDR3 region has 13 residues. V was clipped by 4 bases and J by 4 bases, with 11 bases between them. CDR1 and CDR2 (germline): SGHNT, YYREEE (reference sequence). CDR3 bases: TGTGCCAGCAGCCTTCCAGGGGCCACTGAAGCTTTCTTT. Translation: CASSLPGATEAFF.

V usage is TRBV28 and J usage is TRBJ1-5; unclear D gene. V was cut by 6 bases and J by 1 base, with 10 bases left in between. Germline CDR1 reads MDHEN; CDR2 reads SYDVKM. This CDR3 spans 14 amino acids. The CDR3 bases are TGTGCCAGCAGACCTGTCCAGAGCAATCAGCCCCAGCATTTT. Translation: CASRPVQSNQPQHF.

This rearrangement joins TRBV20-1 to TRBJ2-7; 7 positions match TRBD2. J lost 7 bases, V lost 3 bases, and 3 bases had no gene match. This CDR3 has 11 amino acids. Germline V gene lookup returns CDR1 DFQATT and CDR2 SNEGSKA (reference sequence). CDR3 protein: CSARTSWEQYF. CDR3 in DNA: TGCAGTGCTAGGACTAGCTGGGAGCAGTACTTC.

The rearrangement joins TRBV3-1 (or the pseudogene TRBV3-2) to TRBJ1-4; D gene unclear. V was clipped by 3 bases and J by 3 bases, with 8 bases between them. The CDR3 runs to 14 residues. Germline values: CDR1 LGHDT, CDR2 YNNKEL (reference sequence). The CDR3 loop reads CASSHQAPNEKLFF. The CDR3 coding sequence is TGTGCCAGCAGCCACCAGGCGCCTAATGAAAAACTGTTTTTT.

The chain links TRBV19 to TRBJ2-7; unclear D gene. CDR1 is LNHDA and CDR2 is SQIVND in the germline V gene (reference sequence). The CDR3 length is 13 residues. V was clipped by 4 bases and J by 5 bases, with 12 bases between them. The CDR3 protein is CASSTQNVHEQYF. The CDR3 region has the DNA TGTGCCAGTAGTACCCAGAACGTCCACGAGCAGTACTTC.

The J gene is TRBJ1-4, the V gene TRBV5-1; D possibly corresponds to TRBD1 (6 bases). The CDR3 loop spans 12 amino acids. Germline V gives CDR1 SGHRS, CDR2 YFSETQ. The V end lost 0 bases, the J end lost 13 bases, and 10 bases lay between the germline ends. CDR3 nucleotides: TGCGCCAGCAGCTTGGACAGGGAGGGACTGTTTTTT. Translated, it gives CASSLDREGLFF.

The CDR3 reads CASCQSRGTDTQYF. In DNA form, the CDR3 reads TGTGCCAGCTGTCAGTCGAGGGGCACAGATACGCAGTATTTT. The chain recombines TRBV7-2 with TRBJ2-3, with a weak D call TRBD2 (5 bases). CDR3 length equals 14 residues. Per the germline V gene, CDR1 is SGHTA and CDR2 is FQGNSA. V was shortened by 8 bases and J by 1 base, with 13 bases between the two germline ends. Full variable domain (rest looked up from reference TRBV7-2 and TRBJ2-3): GAGVSQSPSNKVTEKGKDVELRCDPISGHTALYWYRQSLGQGLEFLIYFQGNSAPDKSGLPSDRFSAERTGGSVSTLTIQRTQQEDSAVYLCASCQSRGTDTQYFGPGTRLTVL.

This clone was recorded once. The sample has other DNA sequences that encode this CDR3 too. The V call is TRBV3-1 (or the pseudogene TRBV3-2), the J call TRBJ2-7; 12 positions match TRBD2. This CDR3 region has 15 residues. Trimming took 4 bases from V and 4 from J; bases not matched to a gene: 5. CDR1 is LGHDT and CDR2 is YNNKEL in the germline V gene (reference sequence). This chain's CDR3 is CASSPALAGGYEQYF. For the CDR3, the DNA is TGTGCCAGCAGCCCCGCCCTAGCGGGAGGGTACGAGCAGTACTTC.

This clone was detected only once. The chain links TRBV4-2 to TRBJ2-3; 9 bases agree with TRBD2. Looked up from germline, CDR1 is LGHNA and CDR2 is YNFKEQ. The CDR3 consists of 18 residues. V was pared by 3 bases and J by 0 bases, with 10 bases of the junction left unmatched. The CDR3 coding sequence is TGTGCCAGCAGCCAGTTGGGCGGGGGGGACTTCAGCACAGATACGCAGTATTTT. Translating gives CASSQLGGGDFSTDTQYF.

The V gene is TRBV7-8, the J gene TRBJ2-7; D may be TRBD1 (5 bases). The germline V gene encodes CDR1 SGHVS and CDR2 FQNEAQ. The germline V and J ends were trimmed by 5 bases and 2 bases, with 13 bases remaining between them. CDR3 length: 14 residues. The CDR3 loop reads CASSKGLGAYEQYF. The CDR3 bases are TGTGCCAGCAGCAAGGGGCTTGGGGCCTACGAGCAGTACTTC.

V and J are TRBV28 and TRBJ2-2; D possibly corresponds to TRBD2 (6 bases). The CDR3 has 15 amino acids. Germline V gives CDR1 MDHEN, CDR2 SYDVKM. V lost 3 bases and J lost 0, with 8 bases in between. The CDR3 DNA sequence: TGTGCCAGCAGTTTTGGGGGGACGAACACCGGGGAGCTGTTTTTT. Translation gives CASSFGGTNTGELFF.

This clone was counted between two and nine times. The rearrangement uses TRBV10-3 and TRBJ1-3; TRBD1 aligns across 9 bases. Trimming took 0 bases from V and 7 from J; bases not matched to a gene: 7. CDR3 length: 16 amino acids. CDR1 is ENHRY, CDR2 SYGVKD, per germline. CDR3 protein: CAISESIRTGVNTIYF. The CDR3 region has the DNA TGTGCCATCAGTGAGTCGATAAGGACAGGGGTTAACACCATATATTTT.

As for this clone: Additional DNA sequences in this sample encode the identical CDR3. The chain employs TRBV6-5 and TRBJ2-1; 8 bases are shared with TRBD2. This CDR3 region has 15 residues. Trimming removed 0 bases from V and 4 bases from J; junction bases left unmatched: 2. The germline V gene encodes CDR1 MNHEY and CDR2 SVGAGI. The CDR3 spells CASSYSTSGYNEQFF. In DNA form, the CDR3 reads TGTGCCAGCAGTTACTCAACTAGCGGTTACAATGAGCAGTTCTTC.

Written as DNA, the CDR3 is TGTGCCACCCGTCGGGTGGAACCCCCCTACGAGCAGTACTTC. This gives the protein CATRRVEPPYEQYF. The chain uses TRBV24-1 and TRBJ2-7, with D hard to call. Germline V CDR1 and CDR2: KGHDR, SFDVKD. V lost 9 bases and J 2 bases, leaving 16 bases between the germline ends. The CDR3 is 14 residues long.

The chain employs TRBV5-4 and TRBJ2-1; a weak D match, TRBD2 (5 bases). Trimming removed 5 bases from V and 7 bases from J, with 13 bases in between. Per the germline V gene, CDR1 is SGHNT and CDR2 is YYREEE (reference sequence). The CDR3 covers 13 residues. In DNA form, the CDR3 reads TGTGCCAGCAGTCGGACTGAGGAGAATGAGCAGTTCTTC. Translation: CASSRTEENEQFF.

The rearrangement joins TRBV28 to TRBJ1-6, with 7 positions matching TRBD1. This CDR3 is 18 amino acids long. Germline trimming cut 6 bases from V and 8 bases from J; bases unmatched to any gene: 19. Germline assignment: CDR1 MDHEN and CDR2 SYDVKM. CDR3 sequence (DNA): TGTGCCAGCAGAACTGGACAGGACATCCAATCCTTCCATTCACCCCTCCACTTT. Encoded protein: CASRTGQDIQSFHSPLHF. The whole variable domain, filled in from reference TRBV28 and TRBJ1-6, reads DVKVTQSSRYLVKRTGEKVFLECVQDMDHENMFWYRQDPGLGLRLIYFSYDVKMKEKGDIPEGYSVSREKKERFSLILESASTNQTSMYLCASRTGQDIQSFHSPLHFGNGTRLTVT.

CDR3 sequence reads: CATSDPRLAGALETQYF. The CDR3, as DNA: TGTGCCACCAGTGATCCTAGACTAGCGGGAGCTCTAGAGACCCAGTACTTC. The chain has TRBV24-1 and TRBJ2-5; the match to TRBD2 covers 12 bases. CDR3 length: 17 amino acids. The V gene's germline CDR1 is KGHDR and CDR2 SFDVKD. J lost 4 bases, V lost 3 bases, and 8 bases had no gene match.

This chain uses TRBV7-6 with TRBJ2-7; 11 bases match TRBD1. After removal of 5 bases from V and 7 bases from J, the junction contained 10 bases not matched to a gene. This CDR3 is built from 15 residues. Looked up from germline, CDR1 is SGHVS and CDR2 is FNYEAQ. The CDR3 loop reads CASSLKGQGAGEQYF. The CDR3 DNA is TGTGCCAGCAGCCTAAAAGGACAGGGGGCAGGGGAGCAGTACTTC.

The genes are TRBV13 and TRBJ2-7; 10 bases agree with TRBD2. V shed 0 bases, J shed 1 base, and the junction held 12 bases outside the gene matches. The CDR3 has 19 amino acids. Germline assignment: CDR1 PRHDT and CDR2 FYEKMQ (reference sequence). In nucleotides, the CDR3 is TGTGCCAGCAGCTTAGGGGCTGATGAACTAGCGGGAACGTCCTACGAGCAGTACTTC. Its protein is CASSLGADELAGTSYEQYF.

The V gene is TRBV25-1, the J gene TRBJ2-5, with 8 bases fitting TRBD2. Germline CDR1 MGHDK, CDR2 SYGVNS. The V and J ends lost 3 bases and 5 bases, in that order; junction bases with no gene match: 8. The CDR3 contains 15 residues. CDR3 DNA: TGTGCCAGCAGTGACGAAACGGGGGGGTCGGAGACCCAGTACTTC. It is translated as CASSDETGGSETQYF.

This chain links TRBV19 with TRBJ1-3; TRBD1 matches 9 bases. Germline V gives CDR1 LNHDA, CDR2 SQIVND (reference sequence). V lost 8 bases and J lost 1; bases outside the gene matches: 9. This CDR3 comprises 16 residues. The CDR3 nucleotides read TGTGCCAGTGTCGCGAACAGGGGGCCTTCTGGAAACACCATATATTTT. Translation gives CASVANRGPSGNTIYF.

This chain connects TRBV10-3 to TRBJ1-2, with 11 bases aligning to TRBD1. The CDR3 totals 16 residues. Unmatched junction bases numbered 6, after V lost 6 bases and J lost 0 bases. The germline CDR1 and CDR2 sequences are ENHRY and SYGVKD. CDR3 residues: CAIRPGQGVSNYGYTF. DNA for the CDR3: TGTGCCATCAGGCCGGGACAGGGGGTCTCTAACTATGGCTACACCTTC.